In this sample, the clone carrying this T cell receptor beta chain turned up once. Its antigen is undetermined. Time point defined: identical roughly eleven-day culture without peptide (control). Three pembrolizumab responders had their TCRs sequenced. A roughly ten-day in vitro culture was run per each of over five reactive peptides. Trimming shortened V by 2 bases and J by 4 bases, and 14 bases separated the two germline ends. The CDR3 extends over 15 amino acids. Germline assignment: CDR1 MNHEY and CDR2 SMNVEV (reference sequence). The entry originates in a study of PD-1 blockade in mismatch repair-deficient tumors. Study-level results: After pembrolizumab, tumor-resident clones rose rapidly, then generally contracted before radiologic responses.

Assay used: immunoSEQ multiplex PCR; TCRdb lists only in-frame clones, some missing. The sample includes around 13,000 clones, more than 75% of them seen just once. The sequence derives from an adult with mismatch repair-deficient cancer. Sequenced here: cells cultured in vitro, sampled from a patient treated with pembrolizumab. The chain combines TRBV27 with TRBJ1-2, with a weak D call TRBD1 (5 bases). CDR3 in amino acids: CASSLQGGSSYGYTF. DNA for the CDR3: TGTGCCAGCAGTTTACAGGGCGGATCGAGCTATGGCTACACCTTC.